These 8 T cell receptor beta chains share one sample of origin, sequenced in a study of cytomegalovirus exposure and HLA in healthy donors. PCR involved 60 Vbeta and 13 Jbeta primers. Sequencing used immunoSEQ multiplex PCR; TCRdb keeps in-frame clones, though not all of them. The data show about 64,000 clones, approximately 85% seen once. What was sequenced was PBMCs. The receptors were gathered from a female donor in good health and CMV-seronegative.

The chain recombines TRBV6-5 with TRBJ2-1, with 7 bases identical to TRBD1. V dropped 7 bases and J dropped 10; count of bases not matched to a gene: 4. This CDR3 is 11 amino acids long. CDR1 is MNHEY and CDR2 is SVGAGI in the germline V gene. DNA of the CDR3: TGTGCCAGCAAGGGGGCACGAGAGCAGTTCTTC. It specifies CASKGAREQFF.

This rearrangement joins TRBV9 to TRBJ1-2; a possible D gene is TRBD1 (6 bases). Trimming pared 5 bases from V and 8 bases from J, leaving 10 bases between. Germline V lookup: CDR1 SGDLS, CDR2 YYNGEE. The CDR3 has 11 amino acids. This chain's CDR3 is CASRRGSGYTF. DNA of the CDR3: TGTGCCAGCAGGAGGGGGAGCGGCTACACCTTC.

The chain combines TRBV10-1 with TRBJ1-3, with TRBD1 identical over 8 bases. Germline V gene sequence: CDR1 WNHNN, CDR2 SYGVQD (reference sequence). The CDR3 spans 13 residues. Losses at the gene ends were 7 bases for V and 9 bases for J; bases not matched to a gene: 8. CDR3 coding DNA: TGCGCCAGCACCGCGGGGACAGGTAGCACCATATATTTT. Protein sequence: CASTAGTGSTIYF.

The rearrangement uses TRBV2 and TRBJ2-3; 16 positions agree with TRBD2. Trimming took 7 bases from V and 3 from J; bases not matched to a gene: 10. The length of the CDR3 is 18 residues. Germline V gene data show CDR1 as SNHLY and CDR2 as FYNNEI. DNA for the CDR3: TGTGCCAGCACTCAAAGGGGACTAGCGGGGGGGCCAACAGATACGCAGTATTTT. As protein: CASTQRGLAGGPTDTQYF.

Worth noting for this clone: Given a much more abundant clone one base away, this may be a read error. Other DNA sequences in the same sample also yield this CDR3. J is TRBJ2-7 and V is TRBV6-5; 9 nucleotides line up with TRBD1. Looked up from germline, CDR1 is MNHEY and CDR2 is SVGAGI. The CDR3 runs to 14 residues. Unmatched junction bases numbered 1, after V lost 0 bases and J lost 4 bases. The CDR3 protein is CASSYSTGGYEQYF. As DNA, the CDR3 is TGTGCCAGCAGTTACTCGACAGGGGGTTACGAGCAGTACTTC.

This clone has only one observation. The rearrangement links TRBV6-1 to TRBJ2-5, with 7 positions matching TRBD1. Germline V gives CDR1 MNHNS, CDR2 SASEGT. There are 15 residues in the CDR3. V trimming: 11 bases; J trimming: 5 bases; junction bases outside the gene matches: 17. CDR3 protein: CAADIFTGERETQYF. CDR3 DNA: TGTGCCGCTGATATTTTTACAGGGGAAAGGGAGACCCAGTACTTC.

V and J are TRBV4-3 and TRBJ2-1; 9 bases map to TRBD1. Germline loops: CDR1 LGHNA, CDR2 YSLEER. J lost 0 bases, V lost 1 base, and 16 bases had no gene match. The CDR3 is made up of 21 amino acids. The CDR3 nucleotides are TGCGCCAGCAGCCAAGCTCCCCGGACAGGGGTCCTACCTTTCTCCTACAATGAGCAGTTCTTC. It is translated as CASSQAPRTGVLPFSYNEQFF.

As to this clone: One end of the junction does not line up with germline, which may come from a read error. The CDR3 coding sequence is TGTGCTAGCAGCTCGGGACTAGCTGGGGAGCAGTTCTTC. This codes for CASSSGLAGEQFF. The rearrangement links TRBV7-7 to TRBJ2-1; the match to TRBD2 covers 9 bases. Germline assignment: CDR1 SSHAT and CDR2 FNYEAQ (reference sequence). The CDR3 covers 13 residues. Together with reference TRBV7-7 and TRBJ2-1, the CDR3 gives the full variable domain: GAGVSQSPRYKVTKRGQDVTLRCDPISSHATLYWYQQALGQGPEFLTYFNYEAQPDKSGLPSDRFSAERPEGSISTLTIQRTEQRDSAMYRCASSSGLAGEQFFGPGTRLTVL.